Here is one T cell receptor beta chain with its context. Its antigen is undetermined. These data belong to a study of vaccination effects on CD4 cells after COVID-19. Background on the study: Sampling occurred a median 72 days post second dose, range 14 to 241.

Antigen-specific CD4+ T cells expanded by the ViraFEST assay with viral peptide pools were then sequenced. CD4+ T cells were isolated after around 10 days of culture. Either the BNT162b2 or mRNA-1273 vaccine was given to participants in two doses. Using immunoSEQ multiplex PCR, the repertoire was profiled, and TCRdb retains in-frame clones only, with some absent. The sample shows about 69,000 clones, around 74% of them seen only once. V lost 6 bases and J lost 6, with 17 bases in between. Germline V lookup: CDR1 SNHLY, CDR2 FYNNEI. This CDR3 has 15 residues. J is TRBJ2-2 and V is TRBV2, with D possibly being TRBD1 or TRBD2 (5 bases each). The sequence derives from a human donor who received a COVID-19 vaccine. Specimen: CD4+ T cells from PBMCs cultured with HCoV-229E spike peptides, collected after COVID-19 vaccination. The DNA for the CDR3 is TGTGCCAGCAGGGCACCGGGACCATCGGCCGGGGAGCTGTTTTTT. This gives the protein CASRAPGPSAGELFF.